The T cell receptor (beta chain) described here comes from a study of a mutant IDH1 vaccine in newly diagnosed glioma (dated by TCRdb to the early 2020s). Background on the whole study: Across visits V03 through V10, patients got a total of eight vaccinations, given in weeks 1, 3, 5, 7, 11, 15, 19 and 23. Peripheral blood was drawn at six visits: V03 (baseline), V05, V07, V10, V12 and V13. Longitudinal TCRB deep sequencing was performed for about two dozen treated patients wherever samples were available for exploratory analyses. Vaccination started 4-6 weeks after radiotherapy alone, or was given together with temozolomide cycles in the groups whose treatment included chemotherapy. Of the 25 to 40 patients who were treated, about 62% were male and roughly 38% were female, and the mean age was approximately 40 years. Before enrollment, patients had received standard therapy of radiotherapy alone, temozolomide alone, or radiochemotherapy with temozolomide; most received the combination.

The label giving this sample's time point can be read as: week 11, during vaccination. Every vaccine dose consisted of 300 ug of a 20-mer mutant IDH1 peptide in Montanide, administered subcutaneously together with topical imiquimod. Donors had newly diagnosed WHO grade 3 or 4 IDH1-mutant astrocytomas with loss of nuclear ATRX. The samples were drawn from NOA16, a multicentre, single-arm, open-label phase I trial in Germany that tested a mutant IDH1 peptide vaccine in humans for the first time. Genomic DNA for TCRB sequencing was extracted from EDTA blood using the DNeasy Blood and Tissue Kit. Study-level results and caveats: Vaccine-induced immune responses across multiple MHC alleles were detected in over 80% of patients. No apparent relationship was observed between pseudoprogression and alterations in the top peripheral T cell clonotypes detected by TCRB sequencing. PBMC samples for TCRB deep sequencing were selected based on availability. It was noted by the authors that analyses of patient blood samples could not be reproduced owing to sample limitations.

About this clone: Its binding antigen is unknown. No much larger clonotype is one base removed from it; base qualities were not supplied.

The library was obtained by the immunoSEQ multiplex PCR assay. Rearranged TCR beta chain sequences were amplified using the hsTCRB Kit according to the manufacturer's protocol. An Illumina MiSeq was used to sequence the TCRB libraries. For the original study's pipeline: The kit vendor's proprietary platform handled demultiplexing, trimming and gene mapping. Drawn from immuneACCESS, this table holds only the in-frame rearrangements with V and J called that TCRdb kept. Clones are partly lost; checked studies trace under half to an unresolved V gene and leave the rest unexplained. The V and J calls and clone size were taken over from that table, and D and trimming were inferred from the DNA. The table for this sample lists roughly 70,000 clones; about 88% of them were counted only once. Approximately 9.5% of the sample is held by the ten biggest clonotypes. Sequences LGHNA (CDR1) and YNFKEQ (CDR2) are obtained from the germline V gene. V has 0 bases trimmed and J has 1 base trimmed; junction bases matching no gene number 4. The CDR3 holds 16 amino acids from the cysteine to the phenylalanine. This entry keeps only the CDR3 DNA: 48 bases, framed from base 1.

The receptor was derived from a woman aged 45-60 years with glioma. Recombination connected TRBV4-2 to TRBJ2-3, with 7 bases aligning to TRBD2. The sample in question was PBMCs, obtained from a glioma patient whose treatment included an IDH1 peptide vaccine. The DNA sequence reads TGTGCCAGCAGCCAAGAGCGGGGGACCGGCACAGATACGCAGTATTTT. Its coded protein is CASSQERGTGTDTQYF.